This T cell receptor beta chain comes out of a study of blood T cell repertoires in COVID-19. Overall study context: Samples taken during acute and convalescent COVID-19 were collected in the United States, Italy and Spain.

Germline loops: CDR1 MNHNY, CDR2 SVGAGI (reference sequence). Trimming took 8 bases from V and 2 from J, leaving 12 bases between them. The CDR3 spans 13 residues. Measured with immunoSEQ multiplex PCR; TCRdb has only the in-frame clones, and not every one. The sample has about 290,000 clones; over 85% are singletons. The receptor was isolated from a woman aged 25 to 39 with COVID-19, enrolled during active disease. The V call is TRBV6-6, the J call TRBJ1-2; maybe TRBD1 (6 bases). The material sequenced was peripheral blood. The CDR3 DNA follows: TGTGCCAGCGGGGGCGATTTCAACTATGGCTACACCTTC. Its translation is CASGGDFNYGYTF.